These 30 T cell receptor beta chains share one sample of origin, sequenced in a study of shared clonotypes between healthy human individuals. Assay: immunoSEQ multiplex PCR; the TCRdb copy retains only in-frame clones and omits some. The table includes about 2.4 million clones, 80% to 95% detected once. Specimen: naive CD4+ T cells from PBMCs. This sample's subset: CD45RA+ positively selected. The receptors derive from a man younger than 35 in good health. Some clones in this sample may be carry-over from other donors' samples.

V usage is TRBV28 and J usage is TRBJ2-7; maybe TRBD2 (6 bases). The CDR3 sequence is 14 residues long. Trimming removed 4 bases at V and 1 base at J, with 11 bases between. The germline CDR1 and CDR2 sequences are MDHEN and SYDVKM. As DNA, the CDR3 is TGTGCCAGCAGTTCGGTGGAGGGTTCCTACGAGCAGTACTTC. This codes for CASSSVEGSYEQYF.

This chain joins TRBV2 and TRBJ1-4; the D is unclear. V was trimmed by 5 bases and J by 8 bases, leaving 15 bases between them. There are 14 residues in the CDR3. Per germline, CDR1 SNHLY and CDR2 FYNNEI. CDR3 amino acids: CASSIEGRSEKLFF. CDR3 nucleotide sequence: TGTGCCAGCAGTATAGAAGGGAGGAGCGAAAAACTGTTTTTT.

V is TRBV14 and J is TRBJ2-1; TRBD2 matches at 11 bases. This CDR3 is built from 17 residues. The trim removed 3 bases at V and 7 bases at J, leaving 11 bases unmatched. Germline values: CDR1 SGHDN, CDR2 FVKESK. CDR3 sequence: CASSQTLLAGVWNEQFF. The CDR3 DNA follows: TGTGCCAGCAGCCAGACCCTACTAGCGGGAGTTTGGAATGAGCAGTTCTTC.

The chain links TRBV30 to TRBJ1-2; no firm D call. The V gene's germline CDR1 is GTSNPN and CDR2 SVGIG (reference sequence). The CDR3 runs to 14 residues. The V end lost 3 bases, the J end lost 5 bases, and 16 bases lay between the germline ends. The CDR3 nucleotides are TGTGCCTGGAGCCGGGAAGCGAGAGGGTATGGCTACACCTTC. Its translation: CAWSREARGYGYTF.

V usage is TRBV7-9 and J usage is TRBJ1-4, with 11 bases aligning to TRBD1. Germline loops: CDR1 SEHNR, CDR2 FQNEAQ (reference sequence). The CDR3 is 15 amino acids. J was trimmed by 4 bases and V by 5 bases; bases with no gene match: 3. The DNA for the CDR3 is TGTGCCAGCAGCCCGGGACAGGGGGTTAATGAAAAACTGTTTTTT. Translating it yields CASSPGQGVNEKLFF.

The CDR3 DNA reads TGTGCCAGCAGCTTAGAGACAGGGTCCAGAGGCTACACCTTC. Its protein product is CASSLETGSRGYTF. The J gene is TRBJ1-2, the V gene TRBV7-2; 7 bases are a match to TRBD1. The germline V gene has CDR1 SGHTA and CDR2 FQGNSA. This CDR3 region has 14 residues. The V gene end was trimmed by 1 base and the J gene end by 8 bases; junction bases not matched to a gene: 7.

The J gene is TRBJ2-3, the V gene TRBV4-3, with unresolved D. The CDR3 is 16 residues long. V was shortened by 0 bases and J by 5 bases, with 15 bases between the two germline ends. The V gene's germline CDR1 is LGHNA and CDR2 YSLEER. CDR3: CASSQDKGTWGDTQYF. As DNA, the CDR3 is TGCGCCAGCAGCCAAGATAAAGGAACATGGGGAGATACGCAGTATTTT.

The chain employs TRBV5-1 and TRBJ2-2; TRBD1 aligns across 9 bases. Trimming at V came to 6 bases and at J to 7 bases, leaving 10 bases not matched to a gene. This CDR3 has 15 residues. Per the germline V gene, CDR1 is SGHRS and CDR2 is YFSETQ. In nucleotides, the CDR3 is TGCGCCAGCACCGTAACAGGGGGCGCAGGCGGGGAGCTGTTTTTT. It yields the protein CASTVTGGAGGELFF.

The chain is built from TRBV28 and TRBJ2-3, with no clear D. Trimming pared 5 bases from V and 6 bases from J, leaving 6 bases between. Germline V gives CDR1 MDHEN, CDR2 SYDVKM. CDR3 length: 11 residues. The CDR3 coding sequence is TGTGCCAGCAGTCAGGCGGATACGCAGTATTTT. Translating it yields CASSQADTQYF. The variable domain in full, completed from reference TRBV28 and TRBJ2-3, reads DVKVTQSSRYLVKRTGEKVFLECVQDMDHENMFWYRQDPGLGLRLIYFSYDVKMKEKGDIPEGYSVSREKKERFSLILESASTNQTSMYLCASSQADTQYFGPGTRLTVL.

The V and J genes are TRBV9 and TRBJ2-2; no clear D. The CDR3 consists of 14 residues. With 7 bases removed from V and 7 bases from J, the gap between germline ends came to 17 bases. Germline CDR1 SGDLS, CDR2 YYNGEE. The CDR3 DNA reads as TGTGCCAGCGGTGTCCGTGGGGAAGGCGGGGAGCTGTTTTTT. This codes for CASGVRGEGGELFF.

This clone turned up a few times. The same CDR3 arises from other DNA sequences in this sample as well. This rearrangement joins TRBV20-1 to TRBJ2-5, with no clear D. CDR3 length: 11 residues. Germline-derived CDR1 and CDR2 are DFQATT and SNEGSKA (reference sequence). V was clipped by 3 bases and J by 2 bases, with 4 bases between them. As DNA, the CDR3 is TGCAGTGCTAGCGGGCAAGAGACCCAGTACTTC. The encoded protein is CSASGQETQYF.

This rearrangement joins TRBV30 to TRBJ1-1; 9 bases fit TRBD1. The V segment lost 1 base and the J segment 6 bases; nucleotides outside the gene matches: 6. The length of the CDR3 is 14 residues. CDR1 GTSNPN and CDR2 SVGIG come from the germline V gene (reference sequence). The CDR3 protein is CAWSDGDRDPEAFF. The CDR3 DNA follows: TGTGCCTGGAGTGATGGGGACAGGGACCCTGAAGCTTTCTTT.

The chain links TRBV30 to TRBJ1-2; no clear D. This CDR3 spans 15 amino acids. The V gene lost 2 bases and the J gene lost 8 bases, with 21 bases spanning the gap. Germline CDR1 reads GTSNPN; CDR2 reads SVGIG (reference sequence). The CDR3 region is CAWSLPGPSGYGYTF. CDR3 in DNA: TGTGCCTGGAGTTTACCCGGACCTTCGGGGTACGGCTACACCTTC.

The chain uses TRBV2 and TRBJ1-3, with D perhaps matching TRBD2 (5 bases). TRBJ2-2 explains the end of the DNA better; the J call may be wrong. CDR3 length: 14 amino acids. In germline, CDR1 is SNHLY, CDR2 FYNNEI. CDR3 nucleotide sequence: TGTGCCAGCCAGTGGGAGAGTAGGACCGGGGAGCTGTTTTTT. It is translated as CASQWESRTGELFF.

This clone was seen more than once but under ten times. The rearrangement links TRBV5-1 to TRBJ1-5; maybe TRBD1 (6 bases). V was cut by 3 bases and J by 8 bases, with 15 bases left in between. From germline, CDR1 is SGHRS and CDR2 YFSETQ. The CDR3 has 14 amino acids. The DNA for the CDR3 is TGCGCCAGCAGCTGGGGGGGCAGAACCGAGCCCCAGCATTTT. Translation: CASSWGGRTEPQHF.

On this clone itself: Other DNA sequences within the sample encode an identical CDR3. This rearrangement joins TRBV18 to TRBJ1-2; 7 bases map to TRBD1. V trimming: 2 bases; J trimming: 4 bases; junction bases outside the gene matches: 1. CDR1 and CDR2 (germline): KGHSH, LQKENI. The CDR3 extends over 13 amino acids. The CDR3 bases are TGTGCCAGCTCACCAGACAGGGTCTATGGCTACACCTTC. It yields the protein CASSPDRVYGYTF.

The chain couples TRBV28 to TRBJ1-2; maybe TRBD1 (6 bases). The CDR3 has 16 amino acids. Germline-derived CDR1 and CDR2 are MDHEN and SYDVKM. The V end was cut by 7 bases, the J end by 5 bases, with 23 bases between. The CDR3 coding sequence is TGTGCCAGCACCAGCTCAATGGGGGCCTCAGGGTATGGCTACACCTTC. This sequence encodes CASTSSMGASGYGYTF.

This clone showed up just a few times. The CDR3 is CASSRGREVEGYTF. The CDR3, as DNA: TGTGCCAGCAGCAGGGGACGGGAAGTAGAAGGCTACACCTTC. This chain connects TRBV7-2 to TRBJ1-2; possible D gene TRBD1, 5 bases. Germline V gene lookup returns CDR1 SGHTA and CDR2 FQGNSA. The CDR3 runs 14 residues. V lost 5 bases and J lost 8, with 18 bases in between.

The genes are TRBV25-1 and TRBJ2-6; 10 bases align to TRBD1. Unmatched junction bases numbered 7, after V lost 5 bases and J lost 0 bases. Germline CDR1 is MGHDK and CDR2 is SYGVNS. This CDR3 comprises 18 residues. The CDR3 loop is CASSPGTGAFSGANVLTF. CDR3 in DNA: TGTGCCAGCAGTCCCGGGACAGGGGCATTCTCTGGGGCCAACGTCCTGACTTTC.

This chain connects TRBV5-1 to TRBJ2-1; 7 bases map to TRBD2. Germline CDR1 and CDR2: SGHRS and YFSETQ. This CDR3 is 15 amino acids long. Trimming took 1 base from V and 8 from J; bases not matched to a gene: 9. The CDR3 loop is CASSLTSALSHEQFF. CDR3 DNA sequence: TGCGCCAGCAGCTTGACTAGCGCCCTATCCCATGAGCAGTTCTTC.

The chain is built from TRBV7-3 and TRBJ2-3; D may be TRBD2 (5 bases). Germline CDR1 is SGHTA and CDR2 is FQGTGA. This CDR3 comprises 14 residues. Trimming cost V 5 bases and J 4 bases, with 13 bases left between them. In DNA, the CDR3 is TGTGCCAGCAGCCCCCGGACTGGGGCAGATACGCAGTATTTT. Translation gives CASSPRTGADTQYF.

V usage is TRBV5-1 and J usage is TRBJ2-2; D not certain. V shed 0 bases and J shed 3 bases, with 12 bases lying between them. Germline V lookup: CDR1 SGHRS, CDR2 YFSETQ. The CDR3 loop spans 16 amino acids. The CDR3 is CASSLGITTDTGELFF. Here the CDR3 DNA reads TGCGCCAGCAGCTTGGGCATAACAACTGACACCGGGGAGCTGTTTTTT.

The chain is built from TRBV6-5 and TRBJ1-2; 7 bases map to TRBD1. Unmatched junction bases numbered 9, after V lost 0 bases and J lost 8 bases. The CDR3 consists of 15 residues. Germline CDR1 and CDR2: MNHEY and SVGAGI. This chain's CDR3 is CASSYSNRNRGGYTF. The CDR3 DNA reads TGTGCCAGCAGTTACTCGAACAGGAACAGGGGCGGCTACACCTTC.

The rearrangement links TRBV7-2 to TRBJ2-1; D perhaps matches TRBD1 (5 bases). V lost 5 bases to trimming and J lost 3 bases, with 14 bases between them. The CDR3 spans 15 residues. Germline V gene sequence: CDR1 SGHTA, CDR2 FQGNSA. CDR3 DNA: TGTGCCAGCAGCCCCTATCAGGGCGACTACAATGAGCAGTTCTTC. Translation gives CASSPYQGDYNEQFF.

This clone was counted only a few times. Other nucleotide sequences from this sample produce the same CDR3. The chain joins TRBV19 to TRBJ1-2, with 8 bases matching TRBD1. The V gene end was trimmed by 4 bases and the J gene end by 4 bases; junction bases not matched to a gene: 5. The CDR3 is made up of 14 amino acids. The germline CDR1 and CDR2 sequences are LNHDA and SQIVND (reference sequence). For the CDR3, the DNA is TGTGCCAGTAGTAGACAGGGGACTTCCTATGGCTACACCTTC. It is translated as CASSRQGTSYGYTF.

The J gene is TRBJ1-5, the V gene TRBV6-5, with 8 positions matching TRBD1. J was trimmed by 6 bases and V by 6 bases; bases with no gene match: 7. The germline gives CDR1 MNHEY, CDR2 SVGAGI. The CDR3 is 14 amino acids. The CDR3 region has the DNA TGTGCCAGCAGGCCGGGACAGGTACCTCAGCCCCAGCATTTT. It translates to CASRPGQVPQPQHF.

A remark on this clone: This specimen includes other DNA sequences encoding the same CDR3. V and J are TRBV7-2 and TRBJ1-5, with D perhaps TRBD1 (5 bases). The CDR3 totals 14 residues. Trimming removed 5 bases at V and 0 bases at J, with 8 bases between. Germline V gives CDR1 SGHTA, CDR2 FQGNSA. The CDR3: CASSRDVSNQPQHF. In nucleotides, the CDR3 is TGTGCCAGCAGCCGGGACGTTAGCAATCAGCCCCAGCATTTT.

The chain joins TRBV9 to TRBJ1-2, with D perhaps matching TRBD1 (5 bases). V lost 0 bases and J lost 7, with 10 bases in between. Germline loops: CDR1 SGDLS, CDR2 YYNGEE. CDR3 length: 13 amino acids. The CDR3 DNA reads TGTGCCAGCAGCGTAGACAGGTTCTCTGGCTACACCTTC. Protein sequence: CASSVDRFSGYTF.

The chain employs TRBV5-6 and TRBJ1-6, with 7 bases lining up with TRBD1. This CDR3 spans 14 amino acids. V lost 1 base to trimming and J lost 9 bases; unmatched junction nucleotides: 4. The germline CDR1 and CDR2 sequences are SGHDT and YYEEEE. CDR3 residues: CASSLRQGGSPLHF. CDR3 coding DNA: TGTGCCAGCAGCTTGCGGCAGGGGGGTTCACCCCTCCACTTT. Supplemented by reference TRBV5-6 and TRBJ1-6, the full variable domain reads DAGVTQSPTHLIKTRGQQVTLRCSPKSGHDTVSWYQQALGQGPQFIFQYYEEEERQRGNFPDRFSGHQFPNYSSELNVNALLLGDSALYLCASSLRQGGSPLHFGNGTRLTVT.

Concerning this clone itself: The sample has other DNA sequences that encode this CDR3 too. The chain carries TRBV5-1 and TRBJ2-5, with TRBD2 identical over 11 bases. Trimming cost V 0 bases and J 5 bases; bases outside gene matches: 6. Per the germline V gene, CDR1 is SGHRS and CDR2 is YFSETQ. This CDR3 is built from 16 residues. The CDR3 nucleotides are TGCGCCAGCAGCTTGGGCGTAGCGGGAGGGCCGGAGACCCAGTACTTC. Translation: CASSLGVAGGPETQYF.